Below are 15 T cell receptor beta chains sequenced from a single sample in a study of blood T cell repertoires in COVID-19. This table comes from immunoSEQ multiplex PCR, and its TCRdb copy is limited to in-frame clones, with some not included. The sample carries approximately 180,000 clones, more than 75% recorded once. The specimen sequenced was peripheral blood. The receptor source for this set is a man aged 35-49 years with active or convalescent COVID-19.

The gene calls are TRBV7-2 and TRBJ1-2; D is ambiguous. This CDR3 has 13 amino acids. The germline CDR1 and CDR2 sequences are SGHTA and FQGNSA. Trimming stripped 3 bases from V and 8 bases from J, with 13 bases between. The CDR3, as DNA: TGTGCCAGCAGCTTTTCACAATCCTTCGGCTACACCTTC. This codes for CASSFSQSFGYTF.

The genes are TRBV19 and TRBJ2-7; 7 bases fit TRBD1. This CDR3 is built from 15 residues. J was trimmed by 3 bases and V by 5 bases; bases with no gene match: 10. CDR1 is LNHDA and CDR2 is SQIVND in the germline V gene (reference sequence). The CDR3 loop is CASSSPKGAVYEQYF. In DNA, the CDR3 is TGTGCCAGTAGTTCACCTAAGGGGGCGGTCTACGAGCAGTACTTC. The full variable domain, completed using reference TRBV19 and TRBJ2-7, is DGGITQSPKYLFRKEGQNVTLSCEQNLNHDAMYWYRQDPGQGLRLIYYSQIVNDFQKGDIAEGYSVSREKKESFPLTVTSAQKNPTAFYLCASSSPKGAVYEQYFGPGTRLTVT.

A remark on this clone: Other DNA sequences from this sample encode an identical CDR3 as well. CDR3 in DNA: TGTGCCAGCAGTTTGGCAGGAGAAGCTTTCTTT. Encoded protein: CASSLAGEAFF. The V gene is TRBV12-3 or TRBV12-4, the J gene TRBJ1-1, with D hard to call. The CDR3 contains 11 residues. V lost 3 bases and J 8 bases, leaving 7 bases between the germline ends.

This chain uses TRBV28 with TRBJ2-2; D may be TRBD2 (5 bases). Trimming cost V 6 bases and J 3 bases, with 11 bases left between them. The length of the CDR3 is 14 residues. CDR1 is MDHEN, CDR2 SYDVKM, per germline. Written as DNA, the CDR3 is TGTGCCAGCAGGTCTAGCCTGTACACCGGGGAGCTGTTTTTT. This codes for CASRSSLYTGELFF.

V usage is TRBV27 and J usage is TRBJ1-5; 8 bases match TRBD1. The CDR3 runs 15 residues. Unmatched junction bases numbered 7, after V lost 6 bases and J lost 3 bases. CDR1 and CDR2 from the germline V gene are MNHEY and SMNVEV (reference sequence). Here the CDR3 DNA reads TGTGCCAGCAGGTTCTTGACAGGGGACAATCAGCCCCAGCATTTT. It is translated as CASRFLTGDNQPQHF.

This clone was seen more than once but under ten times. V is TRBV7-9 and J is TRBJ2-1, with no clear D. From germline, CDR1 is SEHNR and CDR2 FQNEAQ (reference sequence). V was shortened by 5 bases and J by 10 bases, with 9 bases between the two germline ends. The CDR3 totals 11 residues. CDR3 in amino acids: CASSLMREQFF. The CDR3 DNA is TGTGCCAGCAGCCTCATGCGGGAGCAGTTCTTC.

The chain uses TRBV28 and TRBJ2-1, with 9 bases fitting TRBD2. Trimming took 5 bases from V and 8 from J; bases not matched to a gene: 13. Looked up from germline, CDR1 is MDHEN and CDR2 is SYDVKM. The length of the CDR3 is 16 residues. The CDR3 here is CASSPYSGSVIDEQFF. The CDR3 DNA sequence: TGTGCCAGCAGTCCTTATAGCGGGAGTGTAATAGATGAGCAGTTCTTC.

The V gene is TRBV7-3, the J gene TRBJ1-2, with D perhaps TRBD1 (6 bases). Germline CDR1 is SGHTA and CDR2 is FQGTGA. V lost 5 bases and J 2 bases, leaving 9 bases between the germline ends. This CDR3 has 13 residues. The CDR3 coding sequence is TGTGCCAGCAGCCCCACAGGGAACTATGGCTACACCTTC. Its protein product is CASSPTGNYGYTF.

The V call is TRBV9, the J call TRBJ2-2; 8 bases map to TRBD1. Trimming at V came to 6 bases and at J to 4 bases, leaving 11 bases not matched to a gene. CDR1 and CDR2 from the germline V gene are SGDLS and YYNGEE. This CDR3 contains 16 residues. The DNA for the CDR3 is TGTGCCAGCACCAAAGGTGGGACAGGCATCACCGGGGAGCTGTTTTTT. It specifies CASTKGGTGITGELFF.

This chain joins TRBV2 and TRBJ2-1; TRBD2 matches at 8 bases. Germline trimming cut 5 bases from V and 7 bases from J; bases unmatched to any gene: 7. The CDR3 has 14 amino acids. CDR1 is SNHLY and CDR2 is FYNNEI in the germline V gene. The CDR3 nucleotides are TGTGCCAGCAGTTTAGCGGGATCCAAGAATGAGCAGTTCTTC. Translating gives CASSLAGSKNEQFF.

The gene calls are TRBV6-5 and TRBJ2-5; tentatively, D is TRBD1 (6 bases). Trimming removed 8 bases from V and 4 bases from J, with 8 bases in between. CDR3 length equals 11 residues. Germline V gene lookup returns CDR1 MNHEY and CDR2 SVGAGI. For the CDR3, the DNA is TGTGCCAGCCTAGGGGGAGAGACCCAGTACTTC. Amino acids: CASLGGETQYF.

J is TRBJ2-7 and V is TRBV6-4; D may be TRBD1 (6 bases). This CDR3 is 13 amino acids long. Germline V gives CDR1 MRHNA, CDR2 SNTAGT. Between the trimmed V and J ends, which lost 5 bases and 1 base, there was a span of 9 bases. The CDR3 reads CASSPQGSYEQYF. The CDR3 bases are TGTGCCAGCAGTCCCCAGGGGTCCTACGAGCAGTACTTC.

The chain has TRBV5-5 and TRBJ1-2, with D possibly being TRBD1 (6 bases). This CDR3 region has 13 residues. V lost 2 bases to trimming and J lost 4 bases, with 9 bases between them. Per the germline V gene, CDR1 is SGHKS and CDR2 is YYEKEE (reference sequence). This CDR3 reads CASSFQTGYGYTF. The CDR3 bases are TGTGCCAGCAGCTTCCAGACAGGCTATGGCTACACCTTC.

The V and J genes are TRBV19 and TRBJ2-2; D not certain. The V gene's germline CDR1 is LNHDA and CDR2 SQIVND (reference sequence). The length of the CDR3 is 16 residues. V gave up 3 bases and J gave up 7 bases, with 18 bases separating them. CDR3 in DNA: TGTGCCAGTAGTATCGGTTTGGCTCCCGGCGGCGGGGAGCTGTTTTTT. Translating it yields CASSIGLAPGGGELFF.

The rearrangement uses TRBV9 and TRBJ2-1; the match to TRBD2 covers 9 bases. From germline, CDR1 is SGDLS and CDR2 YYNGEE. After removal of 0 bases from V and 0 bases from J, the junction contained 7 bases not matched to a gene. This CDR3 contains 18 residues. As DNA, the CDR3 is TGTGCCAGCAGCGTAGGAGCGGGGGGTACGAGCTCCTACAATGAGCAGTTCTTC. Translation: CASSVGAGGTSSYNEQFF.